These 9 T cell receptor beta chains share one sample of origin, sequenced in a study of regulatory T cells in long-lasting Graves disease. Described time point: newly diagnosed GD, antithyroid drugs for less than 3 months. From RNA extracted from PBMCs, the TCR library was made. According to the study, TCR beta libraries were built with iRepertoire HTBI primers and CDR3-region Arm-PCR. TCRdb called the multiplex PCR reads again in MiXCR, with one record for every CDR3 protein. The repertoire holds 400,000 to 450,000 distinct CDR3 sequences, with over 15% as singletons. The sample was also linked to a second study, of T cells in Graves' hyperthyroidism and ophthalmopathy.

This material consisted of peripheral blood mononuclear cells (PBMCs), taken at new diagnosis, from a patient treated with antithyroid drugs. Receptors were obtained from a woman aged 30 to 39 with Graves disease.

This clonotype was seen a single time. A read error is possible here, since a much larger clone lies one base away. The rearrangement links TRBV13 to TRBJ2-3, with TRBD2 matching 7 bases. The germline V gene encodes CDR1 PRHDT and CDR2 FYEKMQ (reference sequence). The CDR3 is made up of 15 amino acids. Trimming removed 6 bases from V and 3 bases from J; junction bases left unmatched: 9. CDR3 amino acids: CASRRLASGTDTQYF. CDR3 in DNA: TGTGCCAGCAGACGTCTGGCTAGCGGTACAGATACGCAGTATTTT.

This clonotype was picked up many times. The J gene is TRBJ2-2, the V gene TRBV28; 12 nucleotides agree with TRBD1. CDR3 length: 16 residues. Germline values: CDR1 MDHEN, CDR2 SYDVKM. Trimming at V came to 5 bases and at J to 3 bases, leaving 4 bases not matched to a gene. This chain's CDR3 is CASSPGTGGYTGELFF. The CDR3, as DNA: TGTGCCAGCAGTCCCGGGACAGGGGGCTACACCGGGGAGCTGTTTTTT.

This clonotype was counted ten times or more. This sequence joins TRBV10-3 and TRBJ2-7; the D call may be TRBD1 or TRBD2 (6 bases each). The germline V and J ends were trimmed by 6 bases and 5 bases, with 11 bases remaining between them. The CDR3 runs to 12 residues. CDR1 and CDR2 from the germline V gene are ENHRY and SYGVKD. The CDR3 region has the DNA TGTGCCATCAGACCGGAGGGGGACGAGCAGTACTTC. Protein: CAIRPEGDEQYF.

This clonotype was counted at least ten times. The chain combines TRBV28 with TRBJ1-2, with D perhaps TRBD1 (6 bases). The CDR3 spans 15 residues. Between the trimmed V and J ends, which lost 7 bases and 6 bases, there was a span of 21 bases. The germline V gene encodes CDR1 MDHEN and CDR2 SYDVKM. The CDR3 DNA reads as TGTGCCAGCAACTCCCCCCGGGGGGCGGCCGATGGCTACACCTTC. This sequence encodes CASNSPRGAADGYTF.

This clonotype was observed a handful of times. The chain is built from TRBV2 and TRBJ2-4, with D perhaps TRBD2 (6 bases). V shed 6 bases and J shed 5 bases, with 11 bases lying between them. The CDR3 totals 13 residues. CDR1 and CDR2 (germline): SNHLY, FYNNEI. CDR3 residues: CASRRGVENIQYF. CDR3 DNA sequence: TGTGCCAGCAGACGCGGGGTCGAAAACATTCAGTACTTC.

The rearrangement joins TRBV7-2 to TRBJ2-2; 11 bases fit TRBD1. Germline values: CDR1 SGHTA, CDR2 FQGNSA. J gave up 4 bases and V 4 bases, and 5 bases lay outside the gene matches. The CDR3 is 16 residues long. CDR3 region: CASSYRDRGTTGELFF. For the CDR3, the DNA is TGTGCCAGCAGCTACCGGGACAGGGGGACCACCGGGGAGCTGTTTTTT.

This clonotype was detected only a few times. A much larger clone differs from this one at a single base, so this may be a read error. This chain links TRBV11-3 with TRBJ2-4; 14 nucleotides match TRBD2. Per the germline V gene, CDR1 is SGHNT and CDR2 is YENEEA. This CDR3 region has 18 residues. The CDR3, as DNA: TGTGCCAGCAGCTTAGGGAAATGGGGACTAGCGGGAGTCGGGGAGCAGCTCTTC. Translation: CASSLGKWGLAGVGEQLF.

This clonotype was recorded a few times. The chain joins TRBV29-1 to TRBJ2-3, with 7 bases matching TRBD2. The ends lost 1 base at V and 1 base at J; junction bases unmatched: 5. The CDR3 has 15 residues. Germline CDR1 is SQVTM and CDR2 is ANQGSEA. DNA of the CDR3: TGCAGCGTTGAAGCGGGAGGAGCGGGCACAGATACGCAGTATTTT. It specifies CSVEAGGAGTDTQYF.

Regarding this clonotype: A far larger clone is just one base off, so this is likely a read error. The chain carries TRBV11-3 and TRBJ1-1; D is unclear. CDR1 is SGHNT, CDR2 YENEEA, per germline. This CDR3 contains 15 residues. The CDR3 is CAGSLEVLMNTEAFF. CDR3 nucleotides: TGTGCCGGCAGCTTAGAGGTGCTAATGAACACTGAAGCTTTCTTT.